Listed here are 7 T cell receptor beta chains from one sample, sequenced in a study of blood T cell repertoires in COVID-19. Method: immunoSEQ multiplex PCR; TCRdb's copy keeps in-frame clones and lacks some. The table has about 200,000 clones, roughly 75% seen once. Material for sequencing was peripheral blood. Receptors originate from a woman aged 70-85 years with acute or convalescent COVID-19.

The rearrangement uses TRBV10-3 and TRBJ2-7; 10 bases align to TRBD2. Trimming at V came to 5 bases and at J to 4 bases, leaving 8 bases not matched to a gene. The germline CDR1 and CDR2 sequences are ENHRY and SYGVKD. The CDR3 is 15 residues long. The DNA for the CDR3 is TGTGCCATCAGTTCTTCTAGCGGGAGTATATACGAGCAGTACTTC. Translating gives CAISSSSGSIYEQYF.

The rearrangement joins TRBV10-3 to TRBJ2-1; TRBD2 aligns across 7 bases. The junction had 3 bases not matched to a gene; V was cut back by 0 bases and J by 4 bases. Germline V gives CDR1 ENHRY, CDR2 SYGVKD. This CDR3 is 15 amino acids long. The CDR3 spells CAISESSGGYNEQFF. CDR3 DNA: TGTGCCATCAGTGAGTCGTCGGGAGGTTACAATGAGCAGTTCTTC.

This chain uses TRBV6-5 with TRBJ2-7; 10 bases match TRBD2. This CDR3 has 14 amino acids. Trimming took 6 bases from V and 2 from J; bases not matched to a gene: 4. CDR1 is MNHEY and CDR2 is SVGAGI in the germline V gene. CDR3 sequence: CASRSSGRPYEQYF. For the CDR3, the DNA is TGTGCCAGCAGATCTAGCGGGAGACCCTACGAGCAGTACTTC.

This clone was observed a single time. V gene TRBV19 combines with J gene TRBJ1-4, with 9 bases that match TRBD1. Germline CDR1 is LNHDA and CDR2 is SQIVND (reference sequence). V lost 5 bases and J lost 7; bases outside the gene matches: 5. This CDR3 is built from 14 residues. This CDR3 is CASSGRDRAEKLFF. Here the CDR3 DNA reads TGTGCCAGTAGTGGCCGGGACAGGGCTGAAAAACTGTTTTTT.

This chain links TRBV30 with TRBJ2-3; D possibly corresponds to TRBD1 (5 bases). The ends were cut back, 3 bases at V and 1 base at J, with 8 bases in the middle. Germline CDR1 and CDR2: GTSNPN and SVGIG (reference sequence). The CDR3 covers 13 residues. In DNA form, the CDR3 reads TGTGCCTGGAGAGGGGATGGCACAGATACGCAGTATTTT. This encodes CAWRGDGTDTQYF.

The chain has TRBV18 and TRBJ2-5, with D possibly TRBD1 on 6 matching bases. The CDR3 contains 13 residues. Germline V lookup: CDR1 KGHSH, CDR2 LQKENI. Trimming removed 3 bases at V and 5 bases at J, with 10 bases between. The CDR3 sequence: CASSPGQGETQYF. DNA of the CDR3: TGTGCCAGCTCACCGGGCCAGGGGGAGACCCAGTACTTC.

The sample holds a few counts of this clone. This sequence joins TRBV6-5 and TRBJ1-2; 7 bases agree with TRBD1. This CDR3 comprises 13 residues. Germline trimming cut 6 bases from V and 5 bases from J; bases unmatched to any gene: 6. CDR1 MNHEY and CDR2 SVGAGI come from the germline V gene. This chain's CDR3 is CASSLQGGYGYTF. CDR3 in DNA: TGTGCCAGCAGCCTCCAGGGGGGTTATGGCTACACCTTC.